This TCR beta chain was captured in a study of shared clonotypes between healthy human individuals. Clones were sequenced by immunoSEQ multiplex PCR, and TCRdb holds only the in-frame ones, with some missing. The sample has 900,000 to 1,200,000 clones, 70% to 80% seen once. The V gene end was trimmed by 5 bases and the J gene end by 4 bases; junction bases not matched to a gene: 9. CDR3 size: 15 residues. From germline, CDR1 is SGHDT and CDR2 YYEEEE. What was sequenced was memory CD4+ T cells from PBMCs. As for subset: CD45RA-negative fraction. The rearrangement uses TRBV5-6 and TRBJ2-7, with 10 bases that match TRBD1. The sequence came from a man between 18 and 29 years old in good health. Some clones in this sample may be carry-over from other donors' samples. As DNA, the CDR3 is TGTGCCAGCAGTTCTTGGGACAGGGGCGGTTACGAGCAGTACTTC. It translates to CASSSWDRGGYEQYF.